The next 5 T cell receptor beta chains were all read from a single sample in a study of human T cells and chemical hapten exposure. It was from unfractionated whole blood that total RNA was extracted. MiXCR, run by TCRdb on the 5' RACE reads, gives a single entry per CDR3 protein. The sample lists roughly 120,000 distinct CDR3 sequences, around a fifth seen once, with around 2.8% in the top ten. These receptors were collected from a human donor in good health.

The chain combines TRBV29-1 with TRBJ2-5; 7 bases are a match to TRBD1. The V gene end was trimmed by 6 bases and the J gene end by 9 bases; junction bases not matched to a gene: 13. The CDR3 totals 13 residues. The germline V gene has CDR1 SQVTM and CDR2 ANQGSEA. The CDR3 protein is CSVWDSGESAQYF. The CDR3 nucleotides are TGCAGCGTGTGGGACAGTGGGGAGTCGGCCCAGTACTTC.

In its sample, this clonotype was seen a few times. The chain combines TRBV28 with TRBJ2-7; no clear D. CDR3 length: 15 amino acids. V lost 3 bases to trimming and J lost 2 bases, with 14 bases between them. Germline CDR1 MDHEN, CDR2 SYDVKM. The CDR3 sequence is CASSFDGVTTYEQYF. The DNA of the CDR3 is TGTGCCAGCAGTTTTGATGGGGTAACGACCTACGAGCAGTACTTC. Complete variable domain (other parts from reference TRBV28 and TRBJ2-7): DVKVTQSSRYLVKRTGEKVFLECVQDMDHENMFWYRQDPGLGLRLIYFSYDVKMKEKGDIPEGYSVSREKKERFSLILESASTNQTSMYLCASSFDGVTTYEQYFGPGTRLTVT.

This clonotype was counted a few times. The chain carries TRBV20-1 and TRBJ2-1; TRBD1 aligns across 7 bases. The germline CDR1 and CDR2 sequences are DFQATT and SNEGSKA (reference sequence). The V segment lost 1 base and the J segment 7 bases; nucleotides outside the gene matches: 10. This CDR3 contains 15 residues. As DNA, the CDR3 is TGCAGTGCTAGAGCCTCCGGGACAGCCGAAAATGAGCAGTTCTTC. As protein: CSARASGTAENEQFF.

The chain joins TRBV9 to TRBJ1-6; tentatively, D is TRBD1 (5 bases). V lost 0 bases and J lost 2, with 9 bases in between. Per the germline V gene, CDR1 is SGDLS and CDR2 is YYNGEE. CDR3 length: 16 residues. In DNA form, the CDR3 reads TGTGCCAGCAGCGTAGAGGGCAGGGCCTATAATTCACCCCTCCACTTT. This sequence encodes CASSVEGRAYNSPLHF.

In this sample, this clonotype turned up many times. This chain links TRBV7-3 with TRBJ2-2; D may be TRBD1 (8 bases). The germline V gene has CDR1 SGHTA and CDR2 FQGTGA. The CDR3 is made up of 16 amino acids. Trimming stripped 7 bases from V and 4 bases from J, with 19 bases between. The CDR3 sequence: CASTQGAREGTGELFF. CDR3 sequence (DNA): TGTGCCAGCACCCAGGGGGCAAGGGAGGGCACCGGGGAGCTGTTTTTT.